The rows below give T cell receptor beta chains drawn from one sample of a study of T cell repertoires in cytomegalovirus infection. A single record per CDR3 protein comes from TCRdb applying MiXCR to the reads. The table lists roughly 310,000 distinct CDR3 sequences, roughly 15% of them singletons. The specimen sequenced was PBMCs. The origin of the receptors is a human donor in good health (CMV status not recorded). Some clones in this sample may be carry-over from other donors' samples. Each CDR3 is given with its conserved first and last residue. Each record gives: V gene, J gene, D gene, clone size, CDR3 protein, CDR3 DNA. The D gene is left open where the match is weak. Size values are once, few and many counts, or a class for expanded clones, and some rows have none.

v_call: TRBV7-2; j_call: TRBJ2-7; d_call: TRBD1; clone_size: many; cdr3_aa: CASSGRQGPYEQYF; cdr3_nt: TGTGCCAGCAGCGGTAGACAGGGCCCCTACGAGCAGTACTTC
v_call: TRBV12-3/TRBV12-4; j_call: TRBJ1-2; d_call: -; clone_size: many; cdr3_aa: CASSLIGQLYGYTF; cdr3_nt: TGTGCCAGCAGCCTAATCGGACAGCTCTATGGCTACACCTTC
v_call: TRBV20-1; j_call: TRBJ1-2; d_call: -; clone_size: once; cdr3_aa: CSARDRVASYTF; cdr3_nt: TGCAGTGCTAGAGATCGAGTAGCAAGCTACACCTTC
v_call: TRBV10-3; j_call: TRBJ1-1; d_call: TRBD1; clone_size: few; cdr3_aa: CAIRETGEVTEAFF; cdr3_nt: TGTGCCATCAGGGAGACAGGGGAGGTGACTGAAGCTTTCTTT
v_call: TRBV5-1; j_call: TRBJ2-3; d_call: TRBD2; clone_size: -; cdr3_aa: CASSSLAGGVDTQYF; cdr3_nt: TGCGCCAGCAGCTCTTTAGCGGGGGGGGTCGATACGCAGTATTTT
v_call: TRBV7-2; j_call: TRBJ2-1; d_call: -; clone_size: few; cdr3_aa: CASSFQWGGGGEQFF; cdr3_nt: TGTGCCAGCAGCTTTCAGTGGGGGGGCGGGGGTGAGCAGTTCTTC
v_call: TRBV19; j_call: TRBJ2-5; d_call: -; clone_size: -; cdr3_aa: CASSISAGLRQETQYF; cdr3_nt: TGTGCCAGTAGTATTTCTGCTGGACTGAGACAAGAGACCCAGTACTTC
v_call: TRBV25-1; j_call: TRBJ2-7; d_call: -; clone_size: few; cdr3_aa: CASSESRGTPYEQYF; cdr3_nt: TGTGCCAGCAGTGAATCTCGGGGGACGCCCTACGAGCAGTACTTC
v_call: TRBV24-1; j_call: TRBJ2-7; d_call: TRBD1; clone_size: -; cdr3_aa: CATSDLGQGMGEQYF; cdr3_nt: TGTGCCACCAGTGATCTGGGACAGGGGATGGGGGAGCAGTACTTC
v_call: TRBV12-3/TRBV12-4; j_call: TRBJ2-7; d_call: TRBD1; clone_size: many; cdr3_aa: CASSLTGAEQYF; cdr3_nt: TGTGCCAGCAGTTTAACAGGGGCCGAGCAGTACTTC
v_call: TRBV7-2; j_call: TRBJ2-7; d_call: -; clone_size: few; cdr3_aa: CASSQRPTGSYEQYF; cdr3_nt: TGTGCCAGCAGCCAGAGACCGACGGGCTCCTACGAGCAGTACTTC